The 31 T cell receptor beta chains given below trace back to one sample, sequenced in a study of identical twins. TCRdb reanalysed the 5' RACE reads using MiXCR and keeps one entry per CDR3 protein. The sample consists of about 220,000 distinct CDR3 sequences, 9.4% of them appearing once. Input material: memory (CD45RO+) T cells sorted from blood. These receptors came from a woman aged 18-29 years in good health.

At least ten counts were recorded for this clonotype. This rearrangement joins TRBV5-6 to TRBJ1-1, with D possibly matching TRBD1 (6 bases). Germline CDR1 is SGHDT and CDR2 is YYEEEE. The CDR3 loop spans 13 amino acids. Trimming removed 1 base from V and 4 bases from J, with 8 bases in between. The chain's CDR3 is CASSLSDSTEAFF. CDR3 in DNA: TGTGCCAGCAGCTTGTCGGACAGCACTGAAGCTTTCTTT.

This clonotype was detected once. J is TRBJ2-7 and V is TRBV15; tentatively, D is TRBD1 (6 bases). V was cut by 8 bases and J by 2 bases, with 13 bases left in between. The length of the CDR3 is 13 residues. Per germline, CDR1 LNHNV and CDR2 YYDKDF (reference sequence). As DNA, the CDR3 is TGTGCCACCGCGAGGGGGTACACCTACGAGCAGTACTTC. Amino acids: CATARGYTYEQYF.

There are a few counts of this clonotype. The chain carries TRBV9 and TRBJ2-1; tentatively, D is TRBD1 (5 bases). Germline-derived CDR1 and CDR2 are SGDLS and YYNGEE. Trimming took 0 bases from V and 6 from J, leaving 13 bases between them. CDR3 length: 15 residues. The CDR3 sequence: CASSVVGGASNEQFF. The DNA for the CDR3 is TGTGCCAGCAGCGTAGTGGGTGGGGCGAGCAATGAGCAGTTCTTC.

The rearrangement links TRBV18 to TRBJ2-5; D is unresolved. The CDR3 has 15 amino acids. In germline, CDR1 is KGHSH, CDR2 LQKENI. V was clipped by 3 bases and J by 0 bases, with 11 bases between them. The CDR3 loop reads CASSPSTGNQETQYF. As DNA, the CDR3 is TGTGCCAGCTCACCCTCTACCGGCAACCAAGAGACCCAGTACTTC.

The table lists this clonotype with many counts. This sequence joins TRBV12-3 or TRBV12-4 and TRBJ2-7; TRBD1 agrees at 11 bases. V shed 4 bases, J shed 4 bases, and the junction held 6 bases outside the gene matches. CDR3 size: 15 residues. CDR3 amino acids: CASSSEGTGGYEQYF. The CDR3 bases are TGTGCCAGCAGTTCTGAAGGGACAGGGGGTTACGAGCAGTACTTC.

This sequence joins TRBV30 and TRBJ2-7; the D call may be TRBD1 or TRBD2 (5 bases each). V dropped 5 bases and J dropped 5 bases, with 16 bases sitting between them. CDR3 length: 13 residues. Germline values: CDR1 GTSNPN, CDR2 SVGIG (reference sequence). The CDR3 spells CAWGHGTPHEQYF. CDR3 bases: TGTGCCTGGGGCCATGGGACCCCCCACGAGCAGTACTTC.

The J gene is TRBJ2-1, the V gene TRBV27, with 7 bases lining up with TRBD2. This CDR3 spans 16 amino acids. Germline loops: CDR1 MNHEY, CDR2 SMNVEV (reference sequence). V lost 2 bases, J lost 7 bases, and 11 bases stayed unmatched. CDR3 coding DNA: TGTGCCAGCAGTTTAAAGTGGGAGGGTCGAAAAAATGAGCAGTTCTTC. This codes for CASSLKWEGRKNEQFF.

This chain uses TRBV19 with TRBJ2-5, with 7 nucleotides matching TRBD1. Germline V gene sequence: CDR1 LNHDA, CDR2 SQIVND (reference sequence). V shed 6 bases, J shed 1 base, and the junction held 8 bases outside the gene matches. There are 15 residues in the CDR3. CDR3 region: CASRAQGWFQETQYF. The CDR3 DNA is TGTGCCAGTAGGGCACAGGGGTGGTTCCAAGAGACCCAGTACTTC.

V usage is TRBV27 and J usage is TRBJ2-7; D call uncertain. CDR3 length: 16 amino acids. V lost 1 base and J lost 5, with 18 bases in between. Germline CDR1 and CDR2: MNHEY and SMNVEV (reference sequence). CDR3 loop: CASSLYPPRTKDEQYF. The DNA for the CDR3 is TGTGCCAGCAGTTTATATCCCCCACGTACTAAGGACGAGCAGTACTTC.

This clonotype was found a few times. The chain links TRBV12-3 or TRBV12-4 to TRBJ1-4, with D unresolved. This CDR3 has 12 amino acids. V was shortened by 7 bases and J by 8 bases, with 11 bases between the two germline ends. In DNA, the CDR3 is TGTGCCAGCACCACGACGAAAGAAAAACTGTTTTTT. Translated: CASTTTKEKLFF.

This sequence joins TRBV10-3 and TRBJ2-6; no clear D. Between the trimmed V and J ends, which lost 0 bases and 2 bases, there was a span of 5 bases. Germline V gene sequence: CDR1 ENHRY, CDR2 SYGVKD. This CDR3 comprises 15 residues. The CDR3 sequence is CAISESSPGANVLTF. The CDR3 nucleotides read TGTGCCATCAGTGAGTCAAGTCCTGGGGCCAACGTCCTGACTTTC.

This clonotype has at least ten counts. The chain employs TRBV29-1 and TRBJ1-2; 8 bases map to TRBD1. The CDR3 consists of 11 residues. Per the germline V gene, CDR1 is SQVTM and CDR2 is ANQGSEA. J was trimmed by 7 bases and V by 7 bases; bases with no gene match: 5. CDR3 nucleotide sequence: TGCAGCGGGACCACAGGGGGTGGCTACACCTTC. It codes for CSGTTGGGYTF.

This clonotype was found many times. This chain joins TRBV5-1 and TRBJ1-1; 7 bases are a match to TRBD1. Germline V gene sequence: CDR1 SGHRS, CDR2 YFSETQ. CDR3 length equals 13 residues. The junction had 8 bases not matched to a gene; V was cut back by 4 bases and J by 8 bases. The CDR3 nucleotides read TGCGCCAGCAGCGGCCACCCGGGACAGGAAGCTTTCTTT. The encoded protein is CASSGHPGQEAFF.

This clonotype was detected only a few times. The V and J genes are TRBV5-1 and TRBJ2-5, with 14 bases identical to TRBD2. The CDR3 length is 16 residues. V lost 2 bases and J lost 1; bases outside the gene matches: 1. In germline, CDR1 is SGHRS, CDR2 YFSETQ. The CDR3 reads CASSFGLAGGQETQYF. The CDR3 region has the DNA TGCGCCAGCAGCTTCGGACTAGCGGGGGGCCAAGAGACCCAGTACTTC.

The J gene is TRBJ2-1, the V gene TRBV11-2, with D perhaps TRBD1 (6 bases). V lost 6 bases, J lost 6 bases, and 18 bases lay in between. The germline V gene encodes CDR1 SGHAT and CDR2 FQNNGV. This CDR3 has 15 amino acids. The CDR3 region has the DNA TGTGCCAGCAGGCAAGGGGGAGTTAGGGGCAATGAGCAGTTCTTC. Encoded protein: CASRQGGVRGNEQFF. The variable domain in full, completed from reference TRBV11-2 and TRBJ2-1, reads EAGVAQSPRYKIIEKRQSVAFWCNPISGHATLYWYQQILGQGPKLLIQFQNNGVVDDSQLPKDRFSAERLKGVDSTLKIQPAKLEDSAVYLCASRQGGVRGNEQFFGPGTRLTVL.

A few counts support this clonotype. The V gene is TRBV3-1, the J gene TRBJ2-5; no reliable D call. CDR3 size: 12 residues. The germline V gene encodes CDR1 LGHDT and CDR2 YNNKEL (reference sequence). Trimming removed 3 bases from V and 3 bases from J, with 5 bases in between. This CDR3 reads CASSQYKETQYF. CDR3 DNA sequence: TGTGCCAGCAGCCAGTATAAAGAGACCCAGTACTTC.

This clonotype appeared once. CDR3: CSARGGAGGYNEQFF. The DNA of the CDR3 is TGCAGTGCTAGAGGGGGAGCGGGAGGTTACAATGAGCAGTTCTTC. The chain combines TRBV20-1 with TRBJ2-1; 9 bases agree with TRBD2. V was clipped by 1 base and J by 4 bases; unmatched bases: 5. This CDR3 is 15 amino acids long. Per germline, CDR1 DFQATT and CDR2 SNEGSKA (reference sequence).

The V call is TRBV5-1, the J call TRBJ1-1; D is unresolved. The germline CDR1 and CDR2 sequences are SGHRS and YFSETQ. The CDR3 is made up of 14 amino acids. V gave up 0 bases and J gave up 4 bases, with 10 bases separating them. The CDR3 loop is CASSLEGRSTEAFF. CDR3 nucleotides: TGCGCCAGCAGCTTGGAGGGTAGGAGCACTGAAGCTTTCTTT.

This clonotype was picked up many times. The V gene is TRBV5-1, the J gene TRBJ2-2; 8 bases line up with TRBD1. Germline CDR1 is SGHRS and CDR2 is YFSETQ. J gave up 3 bases and V 4 bases, and 2 bases lay outside the gene matches. CDR3 length: 14 amino acids. CDR3 in DNA: TGCGCCAGCAGCGCGGGACAGGACACCGGGGAGCTGTTTTTT. Translating it yields CASSAGQDTGELFF.

In this sample, this clonotype turned up a few times. This rearrangement joins TRBV7-2 to TRBJ2-3; 8 positions match TRBD2. The CDR3 runs to 15 residues. Looked up from germline, CDR1 is SGHTA and CDR2 is FQGNSA. V was pared by 6 bases and J by 5 bases, with 10 bases of the junction left unmatched. CDR3 sequence: CASSPSGRGLDTQYF. CDR3 nucleotide sequence: TGTGCCAGCAGTCCCAGCGGGAGAGGGCTAGATACGCAGTATTTT. The full variable domain, in which reference TRBV7-2 and TRBJ2-3 provide the parts outside the CDR3, is GAGVSQSPSNKVTEKGKDVELRCDPISGHTALYWYRQSLGQGLEFLIYFQGNSAPDKSGLPSDRFSAERTGGSVSTLTIQRTQQEDSAVYLCASSPSGRGLDTQYFGPGTRLTVL.

This clonotype was found a few times. J is TRBJ2-2 and V is TRBV5-1; 7 nucleotides align to TRBD2. The V gene's germline CDR1 is SGHRS and CDR2 YFSETQ. With 2 bases clipped from V and 3 bases from J, the junction kept 4 bases outside the gene matches. CDR3 length: 15 residues. The CDR3 DNA is TGCGCCAGCAGCTTCGGGGGGATCGACACCGGGGAGCTGTTTTTT. Its protein is CASSFGGIDTGELFF.

Only a few counts were recorded for this clonotype. The V call is TRBV7-9, the J call TRBJ1-2; tentatively, D is TRBD1 (5 bases). CDR1 is SEHNR and CDR2 is FQNEAQ in the germline V gene (reference sequence). The CDR3 length is 14 residues. The V end was cut by 6 bases, the J end by 6 bases, with 17 bases between. CDR3 residues: CASRGTDFSNGYTF. The CDR3 region has the DNA TGTGCCAGCAGAGGGACGGACTTTTCGAATGGCTACACCTTC.

This clonotype turned up a few times. The chain is built from TRBV2 and TRBJ2-2; D is possibly TRBD1 (6 bases). The V end lost 9 bases, the J end lost 3 bases, and 11 bases lay between the germline ends. Germline loops: CDR1 SNHLY, CDR2 FYNNEI. CDR3 length: 13 residues. DNA for the CDR3: TGTGCCAGTCGGACAGCTTACACCGGGGAGCTGTTTTTT. Amino acid sequence: CASRTAYTGELFF.

The chain links TRBV7-9 to TRBJ1-1; no clear D. Germline V lookup: CDR1 SEHNR, CDR2 FQNEAQ (reference sequence). V lost 5 bases and J lost 3, with 10 bases in between. The CDR3 totals 13 residues. CDR3 in DNA: TGTGCCAGCAGCACCGGTAGCGACACTGAAGCTTTCTTT. As protein: CASSTGSDTEAFF.

As regards this clonotype: At one of its ends the junction is not consistent with the germline gene, which may arise from a read error. The chain couples TRBV20-1 to TRBJ2-1; 14 nucleotides line up with TRBD2. Germline V gives CDR1 DFQATT, CDR2 SNEGSKA (reference sequence). The CDR3 has 16 residues. CDR3 nucleotide sequence: TGCTGTGCCCCGGGAAGGACTAGCGGGGGGATCAATGAGCAGTTCTTC. Its protein product is CCAPGRTSGGINEQFF.

This clonotype was recorded a few times. The CDR3 reads CASSKQVGNQPQHF. CDR3 DNA sequence: TGTGCCAGCAGTAAACAGGTGGGCAATCAGCCCCAGCATTTT. V and J are TRBV12-3 or TRBV12-4 and TRBJ1-5, with a weak D call TRBD1 (5 bases). The CDR3 loop spans 14 amino acids. Trimming shortened V by 5 bases and J by 2 bases, and 10 bases separated the two germline ends.

The table lists this clonotype with a few counts. The J gene is TRBJ2-3, the V gene TRBV5-1; 8 nucleotides line up with TRBD1. This CDR3 contains 16 residues. CDR1 SGHRS and CDR2 YFSETQ come from the germline V gene. Losses at the gene ends were 4 bases for V and 0 bases for J; bases not matched to a gene: 7. CDR3 DNA: TGCGCCAGCAGCGGCCGGACAGGGTCTAGCACAGATACGCAGTATTTT. It specifies CASSGRTGSSTDTQYF. Filled out from reference TRBV5-1 and TRBJ2-3, the complete variable domain reads KAGVTQTPRYLIKTRGQQVTLSCSPISGHRSVSWYQQTPGQGLQFLFEYFSETQRNKGNFPGRFSGRQFSNSRSEMNVSTLELGDSALYLCASSGRTGSSTDTQYFGPGTRLTVL.

In this sample, this clonotype turned up many times. The chain is built from TRBV28 and TRBJ2-1; no definite D call. The CDR3 length is 11 residues. Germline V lookup: CDR1 MDHEN, CDR2 SYDVKM. V was cut by 6 bases and J by 10 bases, with 10 bases left in between. CDR3 loop: CASRSIREQFF. The DNA of the CDR3 is TGTGCCAGCAGGTCAATCAGGGAGCAGTTCTTC. Filled out from reference TRBV28 and TRBJ2-1, the complete variable domain reads DVKVTQSSRYLVKRTGEKVFLECVQDMDHENMFWYRQDPGLGLRLIYFSYDVKMKEKGDIPEGYSVSREKKERFSLILESASTNQTSMYLCASRSIREQFFGPGTRLTVL.

This clonotype was counted ten times or more. The chain uses TRBV20-1 and TRBJ1-1, with D maybe TRBD1 (6 bases). V was cut by 2 bases and J by 6 bases, with 22 bases left in between. The CDR3 consists of 16 residues. From germline, CDR1 is DFQATT and CDR2 SNEGSKA (reference sequence). The CDR3 DNA reads TGCAGTGCTAGACTCGTGCTACAGGGTCTGGGGGCTGAAGCTTTCTTT. The encoded protein is CSARLVLQGLGAEAFF.

Here the CDR3 reads CASSLMGNYKNIQYF. The CDR3 coding sequence is TGTGCCAGCAGCCTTATGGGGAATTATAAAAACATTCAGTACTTC. This chain uses TRBV14 with TRBJ2-4, with D unresolved. The CDR3 spans 15 residues. Germline assignment: CDR1 SGHDN and CDR2 FVKESK. The V end was cut by 4 bases, the J end by 4 bases, with 14 bases between.

This clonotype was found many times. This chain links TRBV12-3 or TRBV12-4 with TRBJ1-6; TRBD1 aligns across 10 bases. The CDR3 is 16 amino acids. Trimming at V came to 3 bases and at J to 7 bases, leaving 6 bases not matched to a gene. The CDR3 sequence is CASSFGQGVGNSPLHF. The CDR3, as DNA: TGTGCCAGCAGTTTCGGACAGGGGGTAGGGAATTCACCCCTCCACTTT.